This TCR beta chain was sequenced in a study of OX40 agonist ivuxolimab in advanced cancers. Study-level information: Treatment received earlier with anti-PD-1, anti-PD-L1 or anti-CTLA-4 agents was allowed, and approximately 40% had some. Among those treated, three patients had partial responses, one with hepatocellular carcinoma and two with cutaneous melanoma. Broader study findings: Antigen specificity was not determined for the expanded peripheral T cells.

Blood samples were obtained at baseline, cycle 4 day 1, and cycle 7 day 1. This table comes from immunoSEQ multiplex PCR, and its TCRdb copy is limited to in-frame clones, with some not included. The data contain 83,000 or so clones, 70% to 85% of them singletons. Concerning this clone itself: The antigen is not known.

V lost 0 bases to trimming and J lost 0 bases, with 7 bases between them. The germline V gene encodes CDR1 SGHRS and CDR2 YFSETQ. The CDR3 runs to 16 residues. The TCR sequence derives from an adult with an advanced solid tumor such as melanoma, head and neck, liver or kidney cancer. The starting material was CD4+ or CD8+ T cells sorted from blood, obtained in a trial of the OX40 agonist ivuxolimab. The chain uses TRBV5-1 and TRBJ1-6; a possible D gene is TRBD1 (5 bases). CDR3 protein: CASSLEGSSYNSPLHF. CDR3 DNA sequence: TGCGCCAGCAGCTTGGAGGGGAGCTCCTATAATTCACCCCTCCACTTT.